This T cell receptor (beta chain) stems from a study of blood T cell repertoires in COVID-19. Study-level background: Acute and convalescent COVID-19 samples came from the United States, Italy and Spain. Nucleic acid was either cDNA or gDNA, and it came from T cells, B-cell-depleted T cells, or PBMCs.

Repertoires were generated with immunoSEQ multiplex PCR, while TCRdb's copy carries only in-frame clones and drops some. The sample consists of around 160,000 clones, over 75% of them appearing once. The V gene's germline CDR1 is KGHSH and CDR2 LQKENI. Trimming took 3 bases from V and 7 from J, leaving 13 bases between them. This CDR3 is built from 14 residues. The receptor was isolated from a man between 60 and 75 years old with active or convalescent COVID-19. Input material: peripheral blood. This chain uses TRBV18 with TRBJ2-1, with D perhaps TRBD2 (5 bases). The CDR3, as DNA: TGTGCCAGCTCACCGAATGGACCGGGGAATGAGCAGTTCTTC. Its protein product is CASSPNGPGNEQFF.